The subject of this entry is one TCR beta chain. Being one base from a much bigger clone, this may be a read error. This sample stems from a study of blood T cells in healthy people across ages. A second about 7 to 12 cycle PCR used barcoded and J-beta primers. In TCRdb, the 5' RACE reads were re-called with MiXCR into one record per CDR3 protein. This table has 650,000 to 800,000 distinct CDR3 sequences, over 40% appearing once. The CDR3 is 15 amino acids. V lost 5 bases, J lost 8 bases, and 12 bases stayed unmatched. In germline, CDR1 is MGHRA, CDR2 YSYEKL. Material for sequencing was blood. V gene TRBV4-1 combines with J gene TRBJ2-1, with 7 bases aligning to TRBD2. The clonotype originates from a woman older than 75 in good health. The CDR3 DNA reads as TGCGCCAGCAGCATTAATGGACTAGTCGACGATGAGCAGTTCTTC. As protein: CASSINGLVDDEQFF.